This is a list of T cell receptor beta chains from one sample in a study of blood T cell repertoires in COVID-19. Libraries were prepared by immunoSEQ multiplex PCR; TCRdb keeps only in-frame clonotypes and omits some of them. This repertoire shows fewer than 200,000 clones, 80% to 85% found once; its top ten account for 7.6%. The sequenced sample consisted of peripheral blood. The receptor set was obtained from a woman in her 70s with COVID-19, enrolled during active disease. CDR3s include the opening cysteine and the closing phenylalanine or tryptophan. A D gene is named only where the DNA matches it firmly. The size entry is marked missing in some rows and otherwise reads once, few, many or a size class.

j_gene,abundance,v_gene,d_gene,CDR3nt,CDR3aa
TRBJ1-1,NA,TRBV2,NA,TGTGCCAGCAGCCCTACAGGACTGAACACTGAAGCTTTCTTT,CASSPTGLNTEAFF
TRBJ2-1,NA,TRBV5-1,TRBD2,TGCGCCAGCAGCTTCGGTGGCGGGACTAGCGGGGCCTCCTACAATGAGCAGTTCTTC,CASSFGGGTSGASYNEQFF
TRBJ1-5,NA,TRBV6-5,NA,TGTGCCAGCAGCCTTGGGGAGACGGGTCAGCCCCAGCATTTT,CASSLGETGQPQHF
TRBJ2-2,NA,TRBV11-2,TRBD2,TGTGCCAGCACCCTCACGGGGGGAGGGCGGACCGGGGAGCTGTTTTTT,CASTLTGGGRTGELFF
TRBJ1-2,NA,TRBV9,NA,TGTGCCAGCAGCGTAGCTGATACAGGGAATTTTTATGGCTACACCTTC,CASSVADTGNFYGYTF
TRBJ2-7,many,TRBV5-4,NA,TGTGCCAGCAGCTTGGGGGCCTCCTACGAGCAGTACTTC,CASSLGASYEQYF
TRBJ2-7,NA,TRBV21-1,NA,TGTGCCAGCAGAGAGGACAGGGTATCCTACGAGCAGTACTTC,CASREDRVSYEQYF
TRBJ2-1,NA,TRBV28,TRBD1,TGTGCCAGCAGTTTCGTTACGACAGGGTCGAATAATGAGCAGTTCTTC,CASSFVTTGSNNEQFF
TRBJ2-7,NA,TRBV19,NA,TGTGCCAGTAGTACCCAGGGCGGGACCTACGAGCAGTACTTC,CASSTQGGTYEQYF
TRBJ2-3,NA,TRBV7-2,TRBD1,TGTGCCAGCAGTCGAGACAGGGGCCGCAGTGGAAGCACAGATACGCAGTATTTT,CASSRDRGRSGSTDTQYF
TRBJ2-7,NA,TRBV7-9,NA,TGTGCCAGCAGCTTAGGCGCACTAGCCTACGAGCAGTACTTC,CASSLGALAYEQYF
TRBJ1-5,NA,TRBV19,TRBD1,TGTGCCAGTAGTAGGGACAGCTCATTCAATCAGCCCCAGCATTTT,CASSRDSSFNQPQHF
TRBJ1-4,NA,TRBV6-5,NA,TGTGCCAGCAGCCTTAACCGGCAGGGTGAAAAACTGTTTTTT,CASSLNRQGEKLFF
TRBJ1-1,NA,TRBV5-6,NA,TGTGCCAGCAGCGAAGCGGGGATGTATCCTGAAGCTTTCTTT,CASSEAGMYPEAFF
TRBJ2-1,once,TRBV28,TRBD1,TGTGCCAGCAGCCGGCCCGGGACAGGTTACAATGAGCAGTTCTTC,CASSRPGTGYNEQFF
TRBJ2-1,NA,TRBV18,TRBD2,TGTGCCAGCTCACCACGGACTAGCGGTTTCTCCTACAATGAGCAGTTCTTC,CASSPRTSGFSYNEQFF
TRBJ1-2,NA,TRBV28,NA,TGTGCCAGCAGTTTCCTCTATGGCTACACCTTC,CASSFLYGYTF
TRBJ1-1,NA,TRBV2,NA,TGTGCCAGCAGTGTTAGCCTCAACACTGAAGCTTTCTTT,CASSVSLNTEAFF
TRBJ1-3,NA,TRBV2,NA,TGTGCCAGCAGTGAAAGAGCACCATACTCTGGAAACACCATATATTTT,CASSERAPYSGNTIYF
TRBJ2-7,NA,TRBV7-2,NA,TGTGCCAGCAGCTTTGGCTCCCGATCCTACGAGCAGTACTTC,CASSFGSRSYEQYF
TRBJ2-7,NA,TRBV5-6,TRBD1,TGTGCCAGCAGCCGGACAGGGTACGAGCAGTACTTC,CASSRTGYEQYF
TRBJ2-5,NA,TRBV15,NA,TGTGCCACCAGCAGATCGGGGATCCAAGAGACCCAGTACTTC,CATSRSGIQETQYF
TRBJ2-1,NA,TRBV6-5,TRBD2,TGTGCCAGCCGCTTGGCGGGAGGCAATGAGCAGTTCTTC,CASRLAGGNEQFF
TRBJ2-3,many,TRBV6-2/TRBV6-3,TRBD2,TGTGCCAGCAGTTATGGGCTAGCGGAGTTACCCTTCACAGATACGCAGTATTTT,CASSYGLAELPFTDTQYF
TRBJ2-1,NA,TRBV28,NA,TGTGCCAGCAGTTTATTTAACAGGGATGAGCAGTTCTTC,CASSLFNRDEQFF
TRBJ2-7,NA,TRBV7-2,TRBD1,TGTGCCAGCAGCAATAGACAGGGGGGCTCCGAGCAGTACTTC,CASSNRQGGSEQYF
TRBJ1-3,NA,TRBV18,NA,TGTGCCAGCTCACCAGGGGGCCTTGGAAACACCATATATTTT,CASSPGGLGNTIYF
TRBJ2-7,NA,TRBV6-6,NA,TGTGCCAGCAGGGGACTGTCAGGGCAGTACTTC,CASRGLSGQYF
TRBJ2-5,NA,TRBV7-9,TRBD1,TGTGCCAGCAGCTTAGTGGGACAGCCTTCCCAGTACTTC,CASSLVGQPSQYF